This T cell receptor beta chain was observed in a study of graft-versus-host responses after intestinal transplantation. The V gene lost 1 base and the J gene lost 5 bases, with 4 bases spanning the gap. Germline lookup yields CDR1 SGDLS and CDR2 YYNGEE. The CDR3 length is 12 residues. On this clone: Its specificity is not known.

TCRdb's table, derived via immunoSEQ multiplex PCR, lists solely in-frame clones and lacks some. The profile shows just over 40,000 clones, roughly nine tenths of them singletons. General observations from the study: Researchers found GvH clones in recipient marrow, and some showed up first in ileum or blood.

The sequence came from a human patient who received an intestinal transplant, so some T cells may come from the graft donor. The sequencing used PBMCs, collected 300 to 320 days after intestinal transplant. The chain joins TRBV9 to TRBJ2-1; no clear D. CDR3 in amino acids: CASSVSDNEQFF. The CDR3 DNA sequence: TGTGCCAGCAGCGTAAGTGACAATGAGCAGTTCTTC. The full variable domain, with the rest looked up from reference TRBV9 and TRBJ2-1, is DSGVTQTPKHLITATGQRVTLRCSPRSGDLSVYWYQQSLDQGLQFLIQYYNGEERAKGNILERFSAQQFPDLHSELNLSSLELGDSALYFCASSVSDNEQFFGPGTRLTVL.